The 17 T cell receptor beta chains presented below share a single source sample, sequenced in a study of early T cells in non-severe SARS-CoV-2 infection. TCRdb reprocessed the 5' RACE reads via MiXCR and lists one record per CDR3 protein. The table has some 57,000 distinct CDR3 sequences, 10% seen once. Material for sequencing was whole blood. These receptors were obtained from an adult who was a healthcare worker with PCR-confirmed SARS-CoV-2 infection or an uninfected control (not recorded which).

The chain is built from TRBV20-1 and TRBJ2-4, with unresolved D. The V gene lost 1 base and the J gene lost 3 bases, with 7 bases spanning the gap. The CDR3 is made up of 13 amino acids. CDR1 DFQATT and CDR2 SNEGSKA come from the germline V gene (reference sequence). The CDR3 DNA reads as TGCAGTGCTAGAGCGAACGGCAAAAACATTCAGTACTTC. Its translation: CSARANGKNIQYF.

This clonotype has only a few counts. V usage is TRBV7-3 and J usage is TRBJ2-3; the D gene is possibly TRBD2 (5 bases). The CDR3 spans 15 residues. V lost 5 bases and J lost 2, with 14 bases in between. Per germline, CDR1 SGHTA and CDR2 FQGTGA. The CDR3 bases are TGTGCCAGCAGCCGCACTAGTACTTCCACAGATACGCAGTATTTT. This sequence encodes CASSRTSTSTDTQYF. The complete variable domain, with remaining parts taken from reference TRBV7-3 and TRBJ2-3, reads GAGVSQTPSNKVTEKGKYVELRCDPISGHTALYWYRQSLGQGPEFLIYFQGTGAADDSGLPNDRFFAVRPEGSVSTLKIQRTERGDSAVYLCASSRTSTSTDTQYFGPGTRLTVL.

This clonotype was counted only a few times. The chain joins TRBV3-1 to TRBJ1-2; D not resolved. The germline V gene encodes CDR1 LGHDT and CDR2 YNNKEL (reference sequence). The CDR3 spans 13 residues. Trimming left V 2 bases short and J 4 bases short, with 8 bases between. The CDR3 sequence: CASSQKGSYGYTF. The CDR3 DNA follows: TGTGCCAGCAGCCAAAAGGGAAGCTATGGCTACACCTTC.

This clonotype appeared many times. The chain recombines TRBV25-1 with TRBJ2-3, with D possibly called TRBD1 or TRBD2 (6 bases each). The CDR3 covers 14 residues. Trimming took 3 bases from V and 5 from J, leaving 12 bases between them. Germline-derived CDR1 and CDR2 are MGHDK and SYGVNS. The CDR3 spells CASSDGGRGDTQYF. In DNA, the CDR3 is TGTGCCAGCAGTGACGGGGGCAGGGGAGATACGCAGTATTTT.

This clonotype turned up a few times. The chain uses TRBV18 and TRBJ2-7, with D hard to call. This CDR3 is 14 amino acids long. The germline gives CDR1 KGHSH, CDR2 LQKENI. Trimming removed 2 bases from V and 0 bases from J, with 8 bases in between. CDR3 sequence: CASSPSSGSYEQYF. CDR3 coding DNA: TGTGCCAGCTCACCAAGTTCGGGCTCCTACGAGCAGTACTTC.

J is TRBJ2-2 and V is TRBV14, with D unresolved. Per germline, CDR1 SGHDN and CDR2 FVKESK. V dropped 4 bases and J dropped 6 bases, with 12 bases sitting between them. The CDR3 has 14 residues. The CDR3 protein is CASSRSLWAGELFF. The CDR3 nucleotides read TGTGCCAGCAGCCGAAGTCTTTGGGCCGGGGAGCTGTTTTTT.

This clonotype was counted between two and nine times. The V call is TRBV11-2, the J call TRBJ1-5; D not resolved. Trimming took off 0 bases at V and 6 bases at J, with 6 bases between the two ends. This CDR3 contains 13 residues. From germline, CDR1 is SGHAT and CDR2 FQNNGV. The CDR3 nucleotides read TGTGCCAGCAGCTTAGATCAATCTCAGCCCCAGCATTTT. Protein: CASSLDQSQPQHF.

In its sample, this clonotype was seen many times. This chain's CDR3 is CASSQPGQGVQTQYF. In nucleotides, the CDR3 is TGCGCCAGCAGCCAGCCGGGACAGGGAGTACAGACCCAGTACTTC. The chain employs TRBV4-1 and TRBJ2-5; the match to TRBD1 covers 9 bases. V lost 3 bases and J lost 6; bases outside the gene matches: 8. The CDR3 sequence is 15 residues long. Germline CDR1 is MGHRA and CDR2 is YSYEKL.

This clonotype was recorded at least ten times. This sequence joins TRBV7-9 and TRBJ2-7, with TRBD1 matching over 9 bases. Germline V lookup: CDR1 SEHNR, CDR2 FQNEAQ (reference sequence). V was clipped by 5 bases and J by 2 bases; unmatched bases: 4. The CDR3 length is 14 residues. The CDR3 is CASSTQGAPYEQYF. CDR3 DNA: TGTGCCAGCAGCACACAGGGGGCACCCTACGAGCAGTACTTC. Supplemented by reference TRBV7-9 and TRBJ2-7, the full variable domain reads DTGVSQNPRHKITKRGQNVTFRCDPISEHNRLYWYRQTLGQGPEFLTYFQNEAQLEKSRLLSDRFSAERPKGSFSTLEIQRTEQGDSAMYLCASSTQGAPYEQYFGPGTRLTVT.

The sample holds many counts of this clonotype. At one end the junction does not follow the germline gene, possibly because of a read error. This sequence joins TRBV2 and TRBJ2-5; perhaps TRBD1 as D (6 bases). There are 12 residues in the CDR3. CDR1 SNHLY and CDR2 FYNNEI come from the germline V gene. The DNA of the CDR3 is TGTGCCGGCAGGGGATTCGGAGAGACCCAGTACTTC. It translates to CAGRGFGETQYF.

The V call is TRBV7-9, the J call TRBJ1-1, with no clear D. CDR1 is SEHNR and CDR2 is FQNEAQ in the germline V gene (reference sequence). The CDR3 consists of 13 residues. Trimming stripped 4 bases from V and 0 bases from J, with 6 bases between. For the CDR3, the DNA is TGTGCCAGCAGCTCCGATGTGAACACTGAAGCTTTCTTT. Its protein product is CASSSDVNTEAFF.

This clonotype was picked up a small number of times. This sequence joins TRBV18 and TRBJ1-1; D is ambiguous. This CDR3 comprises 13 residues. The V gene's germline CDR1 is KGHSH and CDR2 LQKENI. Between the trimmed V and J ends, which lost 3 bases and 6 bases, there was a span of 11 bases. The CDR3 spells CASSPAPRAEAFF. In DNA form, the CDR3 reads TGTGCCAGCTCACCGGCCCCCCGGGCTGAAGCTTTCTTT.

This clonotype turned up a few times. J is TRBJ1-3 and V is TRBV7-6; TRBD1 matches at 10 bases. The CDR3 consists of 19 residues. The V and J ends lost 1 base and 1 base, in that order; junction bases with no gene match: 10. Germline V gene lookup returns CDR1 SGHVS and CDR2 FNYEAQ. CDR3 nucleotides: TGTGCCAGCAGCTTAGATATCCCGGGACAGGGGAGGTCTGGAAACACCATATATTTT. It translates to CASSLDIPGQGRSGNTIYF.

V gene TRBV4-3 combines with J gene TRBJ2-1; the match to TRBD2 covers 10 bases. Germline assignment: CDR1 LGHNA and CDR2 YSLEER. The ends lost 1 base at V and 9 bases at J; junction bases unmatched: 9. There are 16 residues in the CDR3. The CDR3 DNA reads TGCGCCAGCAGCCAAGGACCAGCGGGAGGGCGTAGTGAGCAGTTCTTC. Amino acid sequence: CASSQGPAGGRSEQFF.

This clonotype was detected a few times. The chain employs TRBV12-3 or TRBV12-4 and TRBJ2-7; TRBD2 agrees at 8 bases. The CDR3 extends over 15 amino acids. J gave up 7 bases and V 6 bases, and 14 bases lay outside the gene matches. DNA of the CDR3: TGTGCCAGCAGCCTAGAGCCAGCGGGGGTATTTGAGCAGTACTTC. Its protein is CASSLEPAGVFEQYF.

The CDR3 is CASSSTGTAGSQQYF. DNA of the CDR3: TGTGCCAGCAGCTCCACTGGGACAGCCGGCTCGCAGCAGTACTTC. The J gene is TRBJ2-7, the V gene TRBV7-3; the match to TRBD1 covers 7 bases. V lost 4 bases and J lost 8; bases outside the gene matches: 14. Germline V gives CDR1 SGHTA, CDR2 FQGTGA. The CDR3 length is 15 residues.

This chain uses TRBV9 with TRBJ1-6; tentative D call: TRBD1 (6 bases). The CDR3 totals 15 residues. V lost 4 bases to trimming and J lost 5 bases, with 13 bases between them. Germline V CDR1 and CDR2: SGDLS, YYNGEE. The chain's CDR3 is CASSPRTAHNSPLHF. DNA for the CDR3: TGTGCCAGCAGCCCGCGGACAGCACATAATTCACCCCTCCACTTT.